The TCR beta chain described here comes from a study of blood T cells in healthy people across ages. Germline CDR1 MNHNS, CDR2 SASEGT. Deletions cut 2 bases from V and 2 bases from J, with 10 bases between. There are 14 residues in the CDR3. This clonotype was seen a few times. Using a J-beta primer mix together with a sample-barcoded 5' primer, a second PCR was run for about 7 to 12 cycles. Using its own MiXCR run on the 5' RACE reads, TCRdb lists one record per CDR3 protein. This sample carries over a million distinct CDR3 sequences, 42% of them seen once, and the ten largest clones take 7.9%. This receptor was obtained from a woman aged 18-29 years in good health. The specimen was blood. This chain links TRBV6-1 with TRBJ2-7; weak D call: TRBD2 (5 bases). CDR3 amino acids: CASSEPGNTYEQYF. CDR3 DNA sequence: TGTGCCAGCAGTGAACCGGGGAATACCTACGAGCAGTACTTC.